This T cell receptor beta chain was observed in a study of blood T cell repertoires in COVID-19. Overall study: The analysed material was cDNA or gDNA that came from T cells, B-cell-depleted T cells, or PBMCs.

This CDR3 has 15 residues. Germline CDR1 and CDR2: SGDLS and YYNGEE. V was cut by 0 bases and J by 0 bases, with 8 bases left in between. As processed by the authors: Estimated nucleated cell counts came from reference gene primer amplification. Sequencing used immunoSEQ multiplex PCR; TCRdb keeps in-frame clones, though not all of them. The D gene and trimming were derived from the DNA, and the V and J assignments and clone size from that table. This table has about 360,000 clones, around nine tenths appearing once. The TCR was taken from a woman in her sixties with COVID-19, enrolled during active disease. The chain carries TRBV9 and TRBJ2-3; no definite D call. The material sequenced was peripheral blood. The CDR3 loop reads CASSVASVSTDTQYF. The CDR3, as DNA: TGTGCCAGCAGCGTAGCCAGCGTAAGCACAGATACGCAGTATTTT.